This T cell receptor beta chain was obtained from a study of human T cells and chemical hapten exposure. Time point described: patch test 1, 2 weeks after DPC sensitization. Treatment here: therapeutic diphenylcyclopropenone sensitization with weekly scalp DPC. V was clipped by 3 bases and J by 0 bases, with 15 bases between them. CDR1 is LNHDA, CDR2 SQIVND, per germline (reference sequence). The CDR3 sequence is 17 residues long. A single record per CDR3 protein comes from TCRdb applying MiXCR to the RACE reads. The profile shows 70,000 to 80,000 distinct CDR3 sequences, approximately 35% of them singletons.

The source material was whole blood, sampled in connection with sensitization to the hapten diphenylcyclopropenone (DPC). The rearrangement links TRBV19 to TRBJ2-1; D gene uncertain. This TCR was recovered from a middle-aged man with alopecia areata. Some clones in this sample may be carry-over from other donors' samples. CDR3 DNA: TGTGCCAGTAGTATCTCCCCCCGCTCAGGCTCCTACAATGAGCAGTTCTTC. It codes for CASSISPRSGSYNEQFF.